The 4 T cell receptor beta chains below were found in one sample sequenced in a study of regulatory T cells in long-lasting Graves disease. Through Arm-PCR of CDR3 regions and iRepertoire HTBI primers, TCR beta libraries were built. TCRdb itself ran the multiplex PCR reads through MiXCR, one entry per CDR3 protein. Of about 440,000 distinct CDR3 sequences detected, 15% appear once; the ten largest clones hold 16%. Indicated time point: newly diagnosed GD, antithyroid drugs for less than 3 months. RNA isolated from PBMCs was used to make the TCR library. In addition, the sample was reused for a study of T cells in Graves' hyperthyroidism and ophthalmopathy.

This sample comprised peripheral blood mononuclear cells (PBMCs), obtained at new diagnosis, from a patient treated with antithyroid drugs. The receptors shown here come from a woman aged 25 to 45 with Graves disease.

The chain recombines TRBV6-1 with TRBJ2-2; TRBD1 aligns across 10 bases. V lost 10 bases and J lost 3; bases outside the gene matches: 11. Germline V CDR1 and CDR2: MNHNS, SASEGT. This CDR3 contains 16 residues. The CDR3 reads CAIQAGTGAHTGELFF. The CDR3 DNA sequence: TGTGCCATCCAAGCCGGGACAGGGGCCCACACCGGGGAGCTGTTTTTT.

This clonotype has just a few counts. The chain has TRBV5-5 and TRBJ1-5, with 9 bases aligning to TRBD1. The length of the CDR3 is 15 residues. V trimming: 4 bases; J trimming: 3 bases; junction bases outside the gene matches: 5. Germline V lookup: CDR1 SGHKS, CDR2 YYEKEE (reference sequence). In nucleotides, the CDR3 is TGTGCCAGCAGCCGTAGGACAGGGGACAATCAGCCCCAGCATTTT. Its protein product is CASSRRTGDNQPQHF.

This clonotype was counted many times. The chain has TRBV11-2 and TRBJ2-1, with 9 bases aligning to TRBD2. V gave up 2 bases and J gave up 9 bases; unmatched junction bases: 14. CDR3 length equals 17 residues. In germline, CDR1 is SGHAT, CDR2 FQNNGV. CDR3 region: CASSLPPWREGGSEQFF. The CDR3 DNA is TGTGCCAGCAGCTTACCCCCCTGGCGGGAGGGTGGGAGTGAGCAGTTCTTC.

This clonotype was seen at least ten times. This rearrangement joins TRBV24-1 to TRBJ2-5, with D perhaps TRBD2 (6 bases). Deletions cut 4 bases from V and 1 base from J, with 9 bases between. The germline V gene has CDR1 KGHDR and CDR2 SFDVKD. The CDR3 is 14 amino acids. CDR3 region: CATSESGAQETQYF. The CDR3 nucleotides are TGTGCCACCAGTGAGTCGGGAGCCCAAGAGACCCAGTACTTC.